This note documents a single TCR beta chain sequence. These data are taken from a study of blood T cell repertoires in COVID-19. About the research overall: PBMCs, B-cell-depleted T cells, or T cells provided the cDNA or gDNA that made up the material.

Authors' methods: Amplification of reference gene primers was used by the study to estimate nucleated cell counts. Sequencing used immunoSEQ multiplex PCR; TCRdb keeps in-frame clones, though not all of them. Clone size and the V and J calls come from that table; the DNA yielded D and trimming. In the table there are 220,000 or so clones, around 84% of which are singletons. Germline CDR1 and CDR2: SGHTA and FQGNSA. V was pared by 5 bases and J by 2 bases, with 3 bases of the junction left unmatched. The CDR3 is 15 residues long. The clonotype originates from a woman aged 55-70 years who had recovered from COVID-19. The V call is TRBV7-2, the J call TRBJ2-7; 13 nucleotides line up with TRBD2. Source material: peripheral blood. CDR3: CASSLLAGGPYEQYF. CDR3 nucleotide sequence: TGTGCCAGCAGCCTACTAGCGGGGGGGCCCTACGAGCAGTACTTC.